The 10 T cell receptor beta chains below all came from one sample that was sequenced in a study of blood T cell repertoires in COVID-19. The assay was immunoSEQ multiplex PCR, and TCRdb's table has in-frame clones only and misses some. The sample lists 86,000 or so clones; roughly 82% were seen once. Source material: peripheral blood. The receptors derive from a woman of 80 years or more with acute or convalescent COVID-19.

This clone appeared once. Other DNA sequences in this sample translate to the same CDR3. The V gene is TRBV27, the J gene TRBJ2-5; a possible D gene is TRBD1 (6 bases). Germline V gene data show CDR1 as MNHEY and CDR2 as SMNVEV (reference sequence). This CDR3 has 13 amino acids. Trimming pared 2 bases from V and 5 bases from J, leaving 9 bases between. The chain's CDR3 is CASSLRDRETQYF. CDR3 coding DNA: TGTGCCAGCAGTTTACGAGACAGGGAGACCCAGTACTTC.

This chain joins TRBV6-4 and TRBJ1-5, with D maybe TRBD1 (5 bases). The CDR3 loop spans 16 amino acids. The V and J ends lost 8 bases and 0 bases respectively, with 17 bases between them. Germline V gene sequence: CDR1 MRHNA, CDR2 SNTAGT. CDR3 bases: TGTGCCAGCCTGTGCTCAGGGTCATATAGCAATCAGCCCCAGCATTTT. Encoded protein: CASLCSGSYSNQPQHF.

This sequence joins TRBV29-1 and TRBJ2-7; 11 bases are shared with TRBD1. The germline V gene encodes CDR1 SQVTM and CDR2 ANQGSEA. J was trimmed by 3 bases and V by 7 bases; bases with no gene match: 5. This CDR3 spans 13 amino acids. The CDR3 DNA reads TGCAGCGCCACCGGGACAGGGGGCTACGAGCAGTACTTC. It specifies CSATGTGGYEQYF.

Only a few counts were recorded for this clone. The chain couples TRBV2 to TRBJ1-5, with D uncertain. Germline CDR1 SNHLY, CDR2 FYNNEI. This CDR3 contains 15 residues. Trimming cost V 7 bases and J 1 base, with 14 bases left between them. CDR3 DNA: TGTGCCAGCAAGTCGGAGGGCTTAAGCAATCAGCCCCAGCATTTT. Amino acids: CASKSEGLSNQPQHF.

The chain uses TRBV2 and TRBJ1-3, with TRBD1 matching 8 bases. CDR1 is SNHLY and CDR2 is FYNNEI in the germline V gene. The CDR3 has 14 amino acids. J gave up 1 base and V 9 bases, and 5 bases lay outside the gene matches. CDR3 nucleotides: TGTGCCAGGGCGACAGGGGATTCTGGAAACACCATATATTTT. Protein sequence: CARATGDSGNTIYF.

This clone was detected once. The chain links TRBV14 to TRBJ2-5; possibly TRBD2 for D (6 bases). Looked up from germline, CDR1 is SGHDN and CDR2 is FVKESK. CDR3 length: 14 amino acids. Trimming stripped 1 base from V and 7 bases from J, with 13 bases between. CDR3 DNA sequence: TGTGCCAGCAGCCAAGGGGCCCCTAGCGCGACCCAGTACTTC. Translation: CASSQGAPSATQYF.

A single count supports this clone. The V gene is TRBV27, the J gene TRBJ1-4; perhaps TRBD1 as D (5 bases). Trimming cost V 3 bases and J 8 bases, with 13 bases left between them. Germline loops: CDR1 MNHEY, CDR2 SMNVEV (reference sequence). The CDR3 covers 14 residues. The CDR3 DNA follows: TGTGCCAGCAGTTTCTGGGGCACGCAAGAAAAACTGTTTTTT. Protein sequence: CASSFWGTQEKLFF.

The genes are TRBV9 and TRBJ1-2, with 9 bases that match TRBD1. This CDR3 contains 14 residues. V dropped 4 bases and J dropped 3; count of bases not matched to a gene: 4. CDR1 and CDR2 from the germline V gene are SGDLS and YYNGEE. The CDR3 DNA is TGTGCCAGCAGCCCCCGGACAGGGGACTATGGCTACACCTTC. Translating gives CASSPRTGDYGYTF. Filled out from reference TRBV9 and TRBJ1-2, the complete variable domain reads DSGVTQTPKHLITATGQRVTLRCSPRSGDLSVYWYQQSLDQGLQFLIQYYNGEERAKGNILERFSAQQFPDLHSELNLSSLELGDSALYFCASSPRTGDYGYTFGSGTRLTVV.

The chain couples TRBV18 to TRBJ1-4, with D possibly TRBD1 on 5 matching bases. The CDR3 is 14 residues long. Germline V CDR1 and CDR2: KGHSH, LQKENI. Trimming left V 2 bases short and J 8 bases short, with 12 bases between. The CDR3 reads CASSPSRGGEKLFF. In DNA, the CDR3 is TGTGCCAGCTCACCATCTCGTGGGGGGGAAAAACTGTTTTTT.

The chain employs TRBV27 and TRBJ1-1, with 7 bases matching TRBD1. CDR1 is MNHEY, CDR2 SMNVEV, per germline (reference sequence). The V and J ends lost 6 bases and 2 bases, in that order; junction bases with no gene match: 6. This CDR3 is 14 amino acids long. The CDR3 nucleotides read TGTGCCAGCAGCGCGACAGGGTTCAACACTGAAGCTTTCTTT. This encodes CASSATGFNTEAFF.